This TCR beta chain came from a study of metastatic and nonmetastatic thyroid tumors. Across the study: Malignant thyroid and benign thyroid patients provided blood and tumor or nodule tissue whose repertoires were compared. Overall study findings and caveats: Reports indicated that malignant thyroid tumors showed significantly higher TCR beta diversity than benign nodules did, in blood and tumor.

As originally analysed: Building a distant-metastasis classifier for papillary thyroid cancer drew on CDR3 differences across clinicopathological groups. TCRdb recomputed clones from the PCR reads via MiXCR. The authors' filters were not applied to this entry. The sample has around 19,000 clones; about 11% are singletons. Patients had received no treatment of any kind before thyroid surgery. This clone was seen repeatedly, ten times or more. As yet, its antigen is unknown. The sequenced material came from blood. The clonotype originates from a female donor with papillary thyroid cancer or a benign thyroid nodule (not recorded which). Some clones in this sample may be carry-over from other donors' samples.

The CDR3 loop reads CSAPGLAGIVEQYF. The CDR3 region has the DNA TGCAGTGCTCCCGGACTAGCGGGAATTGTGGAGCAGTACTTC. The genes are TRBV20-1 and TRBJ2-7, with 12 nucleotides matching TRBD2. The CDR3 runs to 14 residues. Germline loops: CDR1 DFQATT, CDR2 SNEGSKA (reference sequence). The V segment lost 5 bases and the J segment 7 bases; nucleotides outside the gene matches: 9.